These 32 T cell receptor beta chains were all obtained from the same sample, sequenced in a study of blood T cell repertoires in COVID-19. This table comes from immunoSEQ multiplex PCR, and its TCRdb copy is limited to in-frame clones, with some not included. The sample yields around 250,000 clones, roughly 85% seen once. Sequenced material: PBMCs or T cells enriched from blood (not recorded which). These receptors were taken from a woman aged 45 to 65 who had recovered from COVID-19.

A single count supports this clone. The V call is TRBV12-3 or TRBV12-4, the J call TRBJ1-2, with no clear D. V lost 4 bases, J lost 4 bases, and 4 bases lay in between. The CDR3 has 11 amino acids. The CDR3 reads CASSSSYGYTF. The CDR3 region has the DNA TGTGCCAGCAGTTCCTCCTATGGCTACACCTTC.

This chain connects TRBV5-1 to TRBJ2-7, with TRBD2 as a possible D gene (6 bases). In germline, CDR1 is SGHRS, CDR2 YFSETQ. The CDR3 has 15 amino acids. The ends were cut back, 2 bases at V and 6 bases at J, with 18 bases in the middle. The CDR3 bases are TGCGCCAGCAGCTTCACAGGCGCGGGGATTAGCGAGCAGTACTTC. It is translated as CASSFTGAGISEQYF.

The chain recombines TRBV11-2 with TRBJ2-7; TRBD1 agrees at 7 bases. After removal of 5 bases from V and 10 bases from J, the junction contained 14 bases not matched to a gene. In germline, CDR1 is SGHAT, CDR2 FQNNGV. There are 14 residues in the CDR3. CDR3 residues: CASSPAGGETDQYF. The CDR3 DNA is TGTGCCAGCAGCCCAGCAGGGGGAGAGACAGACCAGTACTTC.

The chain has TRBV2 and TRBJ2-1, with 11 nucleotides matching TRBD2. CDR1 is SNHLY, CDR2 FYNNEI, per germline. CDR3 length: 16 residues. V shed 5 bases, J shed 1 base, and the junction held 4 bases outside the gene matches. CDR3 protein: CASSLTSGKSYNEQFF. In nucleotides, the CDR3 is TGTGCCAGCAGTTTGACTAGCGGGAAGTCCTACAATGAGCAGTTCTTC. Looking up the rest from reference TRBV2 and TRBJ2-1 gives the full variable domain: EPEVTQTPSHQVTQMGQEVILRCVPISNHLYFYWYRQILGQKVEFLVSFYNNEISEKSEIFDDQFSVERPDGSNFTLKIRSTKLEDSAMYFCASSLTSGKSYNEQFFGPGTRLTVL.

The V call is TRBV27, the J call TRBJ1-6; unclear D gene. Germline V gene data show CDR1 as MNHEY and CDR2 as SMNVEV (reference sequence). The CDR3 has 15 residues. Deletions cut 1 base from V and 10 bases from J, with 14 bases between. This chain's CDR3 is CASSLLRVSGSPLHF. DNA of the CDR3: TGTGCCAGCAGTTTATTAAGGGTTTCGGGATCACCCCTCCACTTT.

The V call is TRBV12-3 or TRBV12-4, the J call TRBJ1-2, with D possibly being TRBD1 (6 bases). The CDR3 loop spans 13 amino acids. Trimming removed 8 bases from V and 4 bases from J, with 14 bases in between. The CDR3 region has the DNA TGTGCCAGCTTCCGGGGGGCAAGCTATGGCTACACCTTC. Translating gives CASFRGASYGYTF.

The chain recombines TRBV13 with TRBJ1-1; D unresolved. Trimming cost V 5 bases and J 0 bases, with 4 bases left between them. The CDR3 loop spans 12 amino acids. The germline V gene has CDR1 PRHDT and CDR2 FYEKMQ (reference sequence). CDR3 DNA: TGTGCCAGCAGCCCTCTGAACACTGAAGCTTTCTTT. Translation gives CASSPLNTEAFF.

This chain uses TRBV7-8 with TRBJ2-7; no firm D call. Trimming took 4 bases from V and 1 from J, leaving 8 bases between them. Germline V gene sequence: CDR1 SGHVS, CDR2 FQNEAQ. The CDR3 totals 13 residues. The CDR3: CASSSLISYEQYF. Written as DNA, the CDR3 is TGTGCCAGCAGCTCGCTAATATCCTACGAGCAGTACTTC.

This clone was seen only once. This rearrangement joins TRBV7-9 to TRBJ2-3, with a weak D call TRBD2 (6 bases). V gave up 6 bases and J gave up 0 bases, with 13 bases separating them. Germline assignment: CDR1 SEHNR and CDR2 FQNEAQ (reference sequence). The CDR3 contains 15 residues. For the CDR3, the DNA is TGTGCCAGCAGTCTGAGCGGGCCTAGCACAGATACGCAGTATTTT. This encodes CASSLSGPSTDTQYF. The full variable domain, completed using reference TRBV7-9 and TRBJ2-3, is DTGVSQNPRHKITKRGQNVTFRCDPISEHNRLYWYRQTLGQGPEFLTYFQNEAQLEKSRLLSDRFSAERPKGSFSTLEIQRTEQGDSAMYLCASSLSGPSTDTQYFGPGTRLTVL.

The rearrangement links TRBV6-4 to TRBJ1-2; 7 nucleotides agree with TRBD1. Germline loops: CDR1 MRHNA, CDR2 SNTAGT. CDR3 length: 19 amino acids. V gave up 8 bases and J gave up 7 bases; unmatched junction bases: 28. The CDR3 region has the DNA TGTGCCAGCGACTACACAACCGGGACAGAGAACGGCAGGGGCATTGGCTACACCTTC. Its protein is CASDYTTGTENGRGIGYTF.

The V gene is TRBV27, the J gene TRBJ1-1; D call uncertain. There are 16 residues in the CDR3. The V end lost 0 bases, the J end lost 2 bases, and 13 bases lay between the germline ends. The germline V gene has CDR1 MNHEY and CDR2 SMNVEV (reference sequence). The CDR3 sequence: CASSLSEGGRNTEAFF. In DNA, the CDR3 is TGTGCCAGCAGTTTATCTGAGGGCGGGAGAAACACTGAAGCTTTCTTT.

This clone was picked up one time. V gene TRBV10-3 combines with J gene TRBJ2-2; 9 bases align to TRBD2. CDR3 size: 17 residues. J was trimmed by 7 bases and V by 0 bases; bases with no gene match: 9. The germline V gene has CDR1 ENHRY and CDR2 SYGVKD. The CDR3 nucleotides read TGTGCCATCAGTGAGTCGGACCTAGCGGGAAGGGGCGGGGAGCTGTTTTTT. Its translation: CAISESDLAGRGGELFF.

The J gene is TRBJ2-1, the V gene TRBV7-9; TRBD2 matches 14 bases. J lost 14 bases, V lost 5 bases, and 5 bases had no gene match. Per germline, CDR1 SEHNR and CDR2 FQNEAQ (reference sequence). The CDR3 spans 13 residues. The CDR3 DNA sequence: TGTGCCAGCAGCCGGACTAGCGGGAGGTGGGAGTTCTTC. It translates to CASSRTSGRWEFF.

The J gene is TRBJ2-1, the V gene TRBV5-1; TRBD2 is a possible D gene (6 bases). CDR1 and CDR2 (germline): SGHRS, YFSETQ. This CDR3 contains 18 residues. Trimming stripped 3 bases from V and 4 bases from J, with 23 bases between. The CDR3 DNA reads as TGCGCCAGCAGCTCTGCCGAAGTGGAGGGAGGAATATACAATGAGCAGTTCTTC. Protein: CASSSAEVEGGIYNEQFF.

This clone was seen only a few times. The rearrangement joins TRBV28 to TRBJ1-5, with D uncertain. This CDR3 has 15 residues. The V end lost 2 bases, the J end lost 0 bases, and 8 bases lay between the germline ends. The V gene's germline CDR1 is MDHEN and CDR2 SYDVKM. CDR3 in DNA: TGTGCCAGCAGTTTAGCAGGAAATAGCAATCAGCCCCAGCATTTT. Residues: CASSLAGNSNQPQHF. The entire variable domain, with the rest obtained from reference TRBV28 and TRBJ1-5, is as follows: DVKVTQSSRYLVKRTGEKVFLECVQDMDHENMFWYRQDPGLGLRLIYFSYDVKMKEKGDIPEGYSVSREKKERFSLILESASTNQTSMYLCASSLAGNSNQPQHFGDGTRLSIL.

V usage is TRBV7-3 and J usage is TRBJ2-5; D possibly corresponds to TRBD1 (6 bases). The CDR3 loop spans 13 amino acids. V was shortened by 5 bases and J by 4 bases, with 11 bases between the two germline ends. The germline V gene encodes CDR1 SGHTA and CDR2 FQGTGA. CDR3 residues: CASSPGVGETQYF. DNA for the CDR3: TGTGCCAGCAGCCCAGGGGTTGGAGAGACCCAGTACTTC.

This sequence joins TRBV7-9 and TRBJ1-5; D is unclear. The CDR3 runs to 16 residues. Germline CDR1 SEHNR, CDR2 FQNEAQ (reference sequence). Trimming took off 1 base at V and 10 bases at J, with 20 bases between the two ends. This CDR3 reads CASSLVGPSHPGPQHF. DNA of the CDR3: TGTGCCAGCAGCTTAGTTGGCCCGAGTCACCCGGGACCCCAGCATTTT.

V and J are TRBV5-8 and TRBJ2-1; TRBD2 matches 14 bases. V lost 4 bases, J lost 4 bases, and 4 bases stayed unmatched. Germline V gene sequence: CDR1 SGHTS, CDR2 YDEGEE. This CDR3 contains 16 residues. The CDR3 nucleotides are TGTGCCAGCAGCCCTAGACTAGCGGGAGGGTACAATGAGCAGTTCTTC. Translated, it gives CASSPRLAGGYNEQFF.

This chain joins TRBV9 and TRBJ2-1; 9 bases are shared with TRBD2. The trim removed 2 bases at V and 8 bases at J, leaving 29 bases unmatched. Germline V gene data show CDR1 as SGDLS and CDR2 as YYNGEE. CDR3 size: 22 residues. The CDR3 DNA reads TGTGCCAGCAGCGTTGATGTAAATTGGGCTAGCGGGATGTCCGTCCCGGGCTATGAGCAGTTCTTC. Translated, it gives CASSVDVNWASGMSVPGYEQFF. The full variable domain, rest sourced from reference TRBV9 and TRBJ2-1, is DSGVTQTPKHLITATGQRVTLRCSPRSGDLSVYWYQQSLDQGLQFLIQYYNGEERAKGNILERFSAQQFPDLHSELNLSSLELGDSALYFCASSVDVNWASGMSVPGYEQFFGPGTRLTVL.

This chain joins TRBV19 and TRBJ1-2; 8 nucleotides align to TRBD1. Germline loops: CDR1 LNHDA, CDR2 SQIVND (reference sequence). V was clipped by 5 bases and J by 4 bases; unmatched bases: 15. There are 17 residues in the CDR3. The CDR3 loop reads CASSPSLRQGFLYGYTF. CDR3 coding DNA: TGTGCCAGTAGTCCCTCACTACGACAGGGGTTCCTCTATGGCTACACCTTC.

For the CDR3, the DNA is TGTGCCAGCTCACGGCCTAGCGGGAGACTTGGCACAGATACGCAGTATTTT. Its protein is CASSRPSGRLGTDTQYF. The V gene is TRBV18, the J gene TRBJ2-3; 10 bases are a match to TRBD2. From germline, CDR1 is KGHSH and CDR2 LQKENI. V lost 4 bases and J lost 1; bases outside the gene matches: 8. The CDR3 is made up of 17 amino acids.

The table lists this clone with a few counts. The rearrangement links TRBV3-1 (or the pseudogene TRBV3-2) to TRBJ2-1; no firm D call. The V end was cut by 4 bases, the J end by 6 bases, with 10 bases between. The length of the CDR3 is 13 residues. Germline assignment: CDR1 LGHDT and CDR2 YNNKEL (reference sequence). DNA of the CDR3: TGTGCCAGCAGCCTTGGCCCCAGCAATGAGCAGTTCTTC. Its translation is CASSLGPSNEQFF.

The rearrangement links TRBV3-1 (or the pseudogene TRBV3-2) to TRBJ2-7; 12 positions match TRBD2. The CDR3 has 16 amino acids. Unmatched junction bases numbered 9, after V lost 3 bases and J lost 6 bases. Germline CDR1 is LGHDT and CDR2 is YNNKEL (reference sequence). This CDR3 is CASSHQPLAGGTEQYF. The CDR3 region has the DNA TGTGCCAGCAGCCACCAACCACTAGCGGGAGGTACCGAGCAGTACTTC.

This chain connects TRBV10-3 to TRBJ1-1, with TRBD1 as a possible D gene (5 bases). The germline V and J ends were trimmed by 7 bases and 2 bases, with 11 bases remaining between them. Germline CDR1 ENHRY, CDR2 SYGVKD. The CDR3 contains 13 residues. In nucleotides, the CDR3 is TGTGCCATCATGGGGGACTACAACACTGAAGCTTTCTTT. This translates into CAIMGDYNTEAFF.

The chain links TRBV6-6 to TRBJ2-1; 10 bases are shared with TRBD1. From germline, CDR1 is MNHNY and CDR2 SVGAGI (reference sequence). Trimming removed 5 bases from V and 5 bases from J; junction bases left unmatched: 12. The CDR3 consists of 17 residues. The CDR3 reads CASSPQSGQGRNNEQFF. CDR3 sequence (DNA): TGTGCCAGCAGTCCCCAATCGGGACAGGGGAGAAACAATGAGCAGTTCTTC.

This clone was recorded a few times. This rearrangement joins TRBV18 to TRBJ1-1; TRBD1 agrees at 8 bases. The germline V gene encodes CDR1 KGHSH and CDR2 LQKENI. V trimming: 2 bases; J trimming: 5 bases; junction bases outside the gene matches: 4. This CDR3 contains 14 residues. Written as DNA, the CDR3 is TGTGCCAGCTCACCAGGGGACAGGAGGACTGAAGCTTTCTTT. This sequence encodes CASSPGDRRTEAFF.

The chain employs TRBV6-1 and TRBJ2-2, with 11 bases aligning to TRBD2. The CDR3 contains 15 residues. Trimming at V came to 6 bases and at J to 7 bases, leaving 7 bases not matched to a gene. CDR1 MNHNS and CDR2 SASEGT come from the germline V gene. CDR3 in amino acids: CASSLSGRAGGELFF. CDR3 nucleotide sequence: TGTGCCAGCAGCCTTAGCGGGAGGGCCGGCGGGGAGCTGTTTTTT.

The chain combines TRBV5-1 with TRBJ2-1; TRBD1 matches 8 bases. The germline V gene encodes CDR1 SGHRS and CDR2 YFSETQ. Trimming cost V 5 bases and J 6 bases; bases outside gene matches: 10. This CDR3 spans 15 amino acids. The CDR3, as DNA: TGCGCCAGCAGGCCCGGGACAGGAGGATTCAATGAGCAGTTCTTC. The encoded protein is CASRPGTGGFNEQFF.

The CDR3 nucleotides read TGTGCCAGCAGTCCAATCAGGGGGTCTGCTTTCTTT. Translation: CASSPIRGSAFF. This chain connects TRBV28 to TRBJ1-1; 7 bases align to TRBD1. The CDR3 is 12 amino acids. The J segment lost 11 bases and the V segment lost 5 bases, leaving 8 bases of the junction unmatched. Germline CDR1 reads MDHEN; CDR2 reads SYDVKM.

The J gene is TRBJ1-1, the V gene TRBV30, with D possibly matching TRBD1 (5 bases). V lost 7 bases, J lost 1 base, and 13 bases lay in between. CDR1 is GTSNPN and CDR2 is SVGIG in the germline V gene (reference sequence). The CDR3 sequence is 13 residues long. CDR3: CASHGGPNTEAFF. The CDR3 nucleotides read TGTGCCTCCCACGGGGGACCGAACACTGAAGCTTTCTTT.

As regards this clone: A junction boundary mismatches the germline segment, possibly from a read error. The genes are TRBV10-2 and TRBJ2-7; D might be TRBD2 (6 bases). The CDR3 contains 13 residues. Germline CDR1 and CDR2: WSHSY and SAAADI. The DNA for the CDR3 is TGCGCCAGCAGCCCGGGTGGGGGGTACGGGCAGTACTTC. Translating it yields CASSPGGGYGQYF.

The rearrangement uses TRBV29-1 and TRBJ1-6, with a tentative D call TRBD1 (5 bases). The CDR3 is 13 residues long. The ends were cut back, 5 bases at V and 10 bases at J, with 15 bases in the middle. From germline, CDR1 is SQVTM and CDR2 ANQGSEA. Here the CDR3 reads CSVWAGHGSPLHF. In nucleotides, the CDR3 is TGCAGCGTTTGGGCAGGACACGGGTCACCCCTCCACTTT.